These 17 T cell receptor beta chains came from one sample sequenced in a study of CD8+ T cells in alopecia areata. Sequencing relied on a cDNA template that was reverse transcribed from extracted RNA. The method was immunoSEQ multiplex PCR; TCRdb's version includes in-frame clones alone and lacks a portion of them. Of approximately 150,000 clones detected, more than 85% appear once; the ten largest clones hold around 14%. Treatment specified: oral pan-JAK inhibitor, 5-10 mg twice daily. The material sequenced was CD8+ T cells sorted from blood, taken at week 4, from a patient treated with tofacitinib. The receptors shown here come from a human donor with alopecia areata.

V usage is TRBV29-1 and J usage is TRBJ1-2; the D is unclear. Germline-derived CDR1 and CDR2 are SQVTM and ANQGSEA. V was shortened by 6 bases and J by 6 bases, with 5 bases between the two germline ends. This CDR3 spans 9 amino acids. For the CDR3, the DNA is TGCAGCGTCCCGGATGGCTACACCTTC. This sequence encodes CSVPDGYTF.

The chain joins TRBV14 to TRBJ1-1; no reliable D call. Deletions cut 1 base from V and 0 bases from J, with 12 bases between. The CDR3 consists of 16 residues. CDR1 is SGHDN and CDR2 is FVKESK in the germline V gene. CDR3 bases: TGTGCCAGCAGCCAAGCCCAATGGGAGATGAACACTGAAGCTTTCTTT. Its protein is CASSQAQWEMNTEAFF.

This chain links TRBV7-9 with TRBJ1-1; 7 positions agree with TRBD1. Trimming removed 0 bases from V and 6 bases from J; junction bases left unmatched: 7. CDR3 length: 15 residues. Germline values: CDR1 SEHNR, CDR2 FQNEAQ (reference sequence). CDR3 DNA sequence: TGTGCCAGCAGCTTAGCGCGAGGGGGCCGCCCTGAAGCTTTCTTT. Translated: CASSLARGGRPEAFF.

The chain couples TRBV25-1 to TRBJ1-4; 7 bases align to TRBD1. This CDR3 region has 17 residues. Germline assignment: CDR1 MGHDK and CDR2 SYGVNS. Trimming removed 1 base from V and 9 bases from J; junction bases left unmatched: 14. CDR3 sequence reads: CASSELEWRQGGKKLFF. Here the CDR3 DNA reads TGTGCCAGCAGTGAATTAGAGTGGAGGCAGGGGGGTAAAAAACTGTTTTTT.

The V and J genes are TRBV19 and TRBJ2-5; TRBD1 aligns across 9 bases. The junction had 15 bases not matched to a gene; V was cut back by 5 bases and J by 5 bases. The CDR3 length is 17 residues. CDR1 and CDR2 (germline): LNHDA, SQIVND (reference sequence). DNA for the CDR3: TGTGCCAGTAGTCCTGTCCCGGGACAGGGCGGATCGGAGACCCAGTACTTC. Translated, it gives CASSPVPGQGGSETQYF.

The chain has TRBV28 and TRBJ2-6, with unresolved D. The germline V gene has CDR1 MDHEN and CDR2 SYDVKM. The length of the CDR3 is 18 residues. Trimming removed 5 bases from V and 0 bases from J, with 17 bases in between. This CDR3 reads CASSSDSDGSSGANVLTF. The CDR3 bases are TGTGCCAGCAGTAGTGATTCGGACGGCTCCTCTGGGGCCAACGTCCTGACTTTC.

The V call is TRBV30, the J call TRBJ1-2; unclear D gene. The ends were cut back, 2 bases at V and 6 bases at J, with 10 bases in the middle. The length of the CDR3 is 12 residues. CDR1 GTSNPN and CDR2 SVGIG come from the germline V gene (reference sequence). CDR3 sequence (DNA): TGTGCCTGGAGTCTGGGAACTAATGGCTACACCTTC. Protein product: CAWSLGTNGYTF.

The rearrangement joins TRBV25-1 to TRBJ2-1, with TRBD2 as a possible D gene (5 bases). The CDR3 has 15 amino acids. Looked up from germline, CDR1 is MGHDK and CDR2 is SYGVNS. Deletions cut 5 bases from V and 3 bases from J, with 14 bases between. The CDR3 is CASSNGLESYNEQFF. The CDR3 DNA reads as TGTGCCAGCAGTAACGGACTGGAGAGCTACAATGAGCAGTTCTTC.

The CDR3 DNA reads as TGTGCTAGTGGTTGGCGGGAGACCCAGTACTTC. Encoded protein: CASGWRETQYF. V and J are TRBV12-5 and TRBJ2-5; D remains ambiguous. Germline CDR1 is LGHNT and CDR2 is FRNRAP. CDR3 length: 11 residues. Trimming pared 4 bases from V and 5 bases from J, leaving 5 bases between.

The chain uses TRBV14 and TRBJ1-2; 8 nucleotides line up with TRBD1. V dropped 0 bases and J dropped 6; count of bases not matched to a gene: 15. CDR3 length: 18 amino acids. Germline assignment: CDR1 SGHDN and CDR2 FVKESK. In DNA form, the CDR3 reads TGTGCCAGCAGCCAAGATCTACGGCGGGGGACAGGTGGAGATGGCTACACCTTC. This gives the protein CASSQDLRRGTGGDGYTF. The full variable domain, in which reference TRBV14 and TRBJ1-2 provide the parts outside the CDR3, is EAGVTQFPSHSVIEKGQTVTLRCDPISGHDNLYWYRRVMGKEIKFLLHFVKESKQDESGMPNNRFLAERTGGTYSTLKVQPAELEDSGVYFCASSQDLRRGTGGDGYTFGSGTRLTVV.

The chain couples TRBV4-2 to TRBJ1-1, with 9 nucleotides matching TRBD1. The CDR3 has 16 residues. V lost 2 bases and J lost 0; bases outside the gene matches: 4. Germline assignment: CDR1 LGHNA and CDR2 YNFKEQ. The CDR3 DNA follows: TGTGCCAGCAGCCAACTTTGGACAGGGGTGAACACTGAAGCTTTCTTT. Translating gives CASSQLWTGVNTEAFF.

The V gene is TRBV29-1, the J gene TRBJ2-1; D possibly corresponds to TRBD2 (6 bases). Trimming took off 4 bases at V and 8 bases at J, with 21 bases between the two ends. The CDR3 loop spans 15 amino acids. Looked up from germline, CDR1 is SQVTM and CDR2 is ANQGSEA. CDR3 in amino acids: CSVVGRGNHGDEQFF. DNA of the CDR3: TGCAGCGTTGTGGGTCGCGGGAACCACGGCGATGAGCAGTTCTTC.

This chain connects TRBV6-5 to TRBJ2-3; D is uncertain. CDR3 length: 13 residues. V was clipped by 2 bases and J by 2 bases, with 5 bases between them. Germline values: CDR1 MNHEY, CDR2 SVGAGI. The DNA of the CDR3 is TGTGCCAGCAGTTACAGTGCCACAGATACGCAGTATTTT. It codes for CASSYSATDTQYF.

This rearrangement joins TRBV7-9 to TRBJ2-1, with D maybe TRBD1 (6 bases). The CDR3 covers 12 residues. The V gene's germline CDR1 is SEHNR and CDR2 FQNEAQ (reference sequence). Trimming shortened V by 3 bases and J by 10 bases, and 10 bases separated the two germline ends. CDR3 nucleotide sequence: TGTGCCAGCAGCTTCCAGGACAGCGAGCAGTTCTTC. Protein sequence: CASSFQDSEQFF.

As concerns this clone: Its ends do not fully match the called genes, so a read error is possible. Written as DNA, the CDR3 is TGTGCCAGCAGTAGCGGGGACTACGAGCAGTACTTC. Translating gives CASSSGDYEQYF. The chain links TRBV19 to TRBJ2-7, with 8 bases lining up with TRBD2. This CDR3 is 12 amino acids long. Germline CDR1 reads LNHDA; CDR2 reads SQIVND (reference sequence).

The V and J genes are TRBV29-1 and TRBJ2-7, with 9 bases fitting TRBD1. Germline-derived CDR1 and CDR2 are SQVTM and ANQGSEA. The CDR3 consists of 15 residues. Losses at the gene ends were 6 bases for V and 0 bases for J; bases not matched to a gene: 9. The CDR3 region is CSVPTWTGVSYEQYF. As DNA, the CDR3 is TGCAGCGTCCCGACGTGGACAGGGGTCTCCTACGAGCAGTACTTC.

This chain joins TRBV5-1 and TRBJ2-1; D is ambiguous. The CDR3 contains 11 residues. V was trimmed by 2 bases and J by 9 bases, leaving 6 bases between them. Germline lookup yields CDR1 SGHRS and CDR2 YFSETQ. The CDR3 sequence is CASSLDGEQFF. CDR3 in DNA: TGCGCCAGCAGCTTAGATGGTGAGCAGTTCTTC.